This is a list of T cell receptor beta chains from one sample in a study of blood T cell repertoires in COVID-19. The table came from immunoSEQ multiplex PCR; TCRdb's copy has only in-frame clones and leaves some out. Seen here are about 16,000 clones, approximately 89% observed once, and the top ten hold roughly 5.5%. Input material: peripheral blood. Receptors were obtained from a human donor in a cohort sampled during active COVID-19. Each CDR3 is given with its conserved first and last residue. A D gene is named only where the DNA matches it firmly. Some rows have no size entry. The others give once, few or many, or a class for an expanded clone.

d_call: NA; clone_size: NA; v_call: TRBV10-3; j_call: TRBJ2-5; cdr3_nt: TGTGCCATCAGTGAGTCGAACAGACAAGAGACCCAGTACTTC; cdr3_aa: CAISESNRQETQYF
d_call: TRBD2; clone_size: NA; v_call: TRBV7-9; j_call: TRBJ2-3; cdr3_nt: TGTGCCAGCAGCCCGCTAGCGGGAGCTACAGATACGCAGTATTTT; cdr3_aa: CASSPLAGATDTQYF
d_call: NA; clone_size: NA; v_call: TRBV5-1; j_call: TRBJ2-3; cdr3_nt: TGCGCCAGCAGCTTGGTGACAGGTAGCACAGATACGCAGTATTTT; cdr3_aa: CASSLVTGSTDTQYF
d_call: TRBD2; clone_size: NA; v_call: TRBV4-1; j_call: TRBJ2-7; cdr3_nt: TGCGCCAGCAGCCTAAGAGCGGGACCCCCCTACGAGCAGTACTTC; cdr3_aa: CASSLRAGPPYEQYF
d_call: NA; clone_size: NA; v_call: TRBV19; j_call: TRBJ2-6; cdr3_nt: TGTGCCAGTAGTATTGGACAGCCGTTCTCTGGGGCCAACGTCCTGACTTTC; cdr3_aa: CASSIGQPFSGANVLTF
d_call: TRBD2; clone_size: NA; v_call: TRBV2; j_call: TRBJ2-7; cdr3_nt: TGTGCCAGCAATCCGGGACTAGCGGGCTCCTACGAGCAGTACTTC; cdr3_aa: CASNPGLAGSYEQYF
d_call: TRBD2; clone_size: NA; v_call: TRBV5-1; j_call: TRBJ2-5; cdr3_nt: TGCGCCAGCAGCCGAGGCCCCGCGGGGGCGGGAGGAGAGACCCAGTACTTC; cdr3_aa: CASSRGPAGAGGETQYF
d_call: TRBD1; clone_size: NA; v_call: TRBV18; j_call: TRBJ1-1; cdr3_nt: TGTGCCAGCTCACCACCGACAGGGGGCCTAACTGAAGCTTTCTTT; cdr3_aa: CASSPPTGGLTEAFF
d_call: NA; clone_size: NA; v_call: TRBV5-6; j_call: TRBJ2-1; cdr3_nt: TGTGCCAGCAGATTCGACTTCAGCAATGAGCAGTTCTTC; cdr3_aa: CASRFDFSNEQFF
d_call: TRBD2; clone_size: NA; v_call: TRBV3-1/TRBV3-2; j_call: TRBJ2-1; cdr3_nt: TGTGCCAGCAGCCAAGCCCCTAGCGGGAGGGCTGAGCAGTTCTTC; cdr3_aa: CASSQAPSGRAEQFF
d_call: TRBD1; clone_size: NA; v_call: TRBV5-1; j_call: TRBJ2-5; cdr3_nt: TGCGCCAGCAGCTTGAAGACAGGGGAAGAGACCCAGTACTTC; cdr3_aa: CASSLKTGEETQYF
d_call: TRBD2; clone_size: NA; v_call: TRBV5-1; j_call: TRBJ2-1; cdr3_nt: TGCGCCAGCAGCTTGGCTAGCGGGACCTACAATGAGCAGTTCTTC; cdr3_aa: CASSLASGTYNEQFF
d_call: TRBD1; clone_size: NA; v_call: TRBV5-4; j_call: TRBJ2-2; cdr3_nt: TGTGCCAGCAGCTTGGTGGGACAGATGAACACCGGGGAGCTGTTTTTT; cdr3_aa: CASSLVGQMNTGELFF
d_call: NA; clone_size: once; v_call: TRBV7-2; j_call: TRBJ1-6; cdr3_nt: TGTGCCAGCAGCTCCCTTGTCGGGGGAGGGAATTCACCCCTCCACTTT; cdr3_aa: CASSSLVGGGNSPLHF
d_call: NA; clone_size: once; v_call: TRBV5-1; j_call: TRBJ1-1; cdr3_nt: TGCGCCAGCAGCTTGGGGCAGGCCGGTCAGGGCACTGAAGCTTTCTTT; cdr3_aa: CASSLGQAGQGTEAFF
d_call: NA; clone_size: NA; v_call: TRBV7-2; j_call: TRBJ2-1; cdr3_nt: TGTGCCAGCAGCTCTCGATGGGGGGTCAATGAGCAGTTCTTC; cdr3_aa: CASSSRWGVNEQFF
d_call: NA; clone_size: NA; v_call: TRBV12-3/TRBV12-4; j_call: TRBJ1-2; cdr3_nt: TGTGCCAGCAGTTTGGGGGCGAACTATGGCTACACCTTC; cdr3_aa: CASSLGANYGYTF
d_call: TRBD2; clone_size: once; v_call: TRBV5-1; j_call: TRBJ2-1; cdr3_nt: TGCGCCAGCAGCTTGGTGGCTAGCGGAAACTACAATGAGCAGTTCTTC; cdr3_aa: CASSLVASGNYNEQFF
d_call: NA; clone_size: NA; v_call: TRBV2; j_call: TRBJ1-4; cdr3_nt: TGTGCCAGCAGCTCCTGGGGAATAGGGGGTAATGAAAAACTGTTTTTT; cdr3_aa: CASSSWGIGGNEKLFF
d_call: TRBD1; clone_size: NA; v_call: TRBV29-1; j_call: TRBJ2-1; cdr3_nt: TGCAGCGGAAGAATGGGACAGAGCTCCTACAATGAGCAGTTCTTC; cdr3_aa: CSGRMGQSSYNEQFF
d_call: TRBD1; clone_size: NA; v_call: TRBV18; j_call: TRBJ2-5; cdr3_nt: TGTGCCAGCTCGGAGTATAAGGGGGCGCCCGGGGAGACCCAGTACTTC; cdr3_aa: CASSEYKGAPGETQYF
d_call: NA; clone_size: NA; v_call: TRBV19; j_call: TRBJ2-1; cdr3_nt: TGTGCCAGCAGAAGAGGGAGCGCCTACAATGAGCAGTTCTTC; cdr3_aa: CASRRGSAYNEQFF
d_call: TRBD1; clone_size: NA; v_call: TRBV28; j_call: TRBJ1-2; cdr3_nt: TGTGCCAGCAGTTCCCGACCCACAGGGGGCAGCTACACCTTC; cdr3_aa: CASSSRPTGGSYTF
d_call: TRBD2; clone_size: NA; v_call: TRBV10-3; j_call: TRBJ2-1; cdr3_nt: TGTGCCGGGGGCCTAGCGGGAGCGGAGCAGTTCTTC; cdr3_aa: CAGGLAGAEQFF
d_call: TRBD2; clone_size: NA; v_call: TRBV5-1; j_call: TRBJ2-7; cdr3_nt: TGCGCCAGCAGCTGGGTCGATAGCGGGAATTACGAGCAGTACTTC; cdr3_aa: CASSWVDSGNYEQYF
d_call: NA; clone_size: NA; v_call: TRBV6-2/TRBV6-3; j_call: TRBJ1-2; cdr3_nt: TGTGCCAGCAGTCTATCAGGAGGCGGCTATGGCTACACCTTC; cdr3_aa: CASSLSGGGYGYTF
d_call: NA; clone_size: few; v_call: TRBV3-1/TRBV3-2; j_call: TRBJ1-5; cdr3_nt: TGTGCCAGCAGTCCCCAAAACGGTGGCAATCAGCCCCAGCATTTT; cdr3_aa: CASSPQNGGNQPQHF
d_call: TRBD1; clone_size: NA; v_call: TRBV28; j_call: TRBJ1-2; cdr3_nt: TGTGCCAGCAGTAGCACGGGACAGGGGAGTGATGGCTACACCTTC; cdr3_aa: CASSSTGQGSDGYTF